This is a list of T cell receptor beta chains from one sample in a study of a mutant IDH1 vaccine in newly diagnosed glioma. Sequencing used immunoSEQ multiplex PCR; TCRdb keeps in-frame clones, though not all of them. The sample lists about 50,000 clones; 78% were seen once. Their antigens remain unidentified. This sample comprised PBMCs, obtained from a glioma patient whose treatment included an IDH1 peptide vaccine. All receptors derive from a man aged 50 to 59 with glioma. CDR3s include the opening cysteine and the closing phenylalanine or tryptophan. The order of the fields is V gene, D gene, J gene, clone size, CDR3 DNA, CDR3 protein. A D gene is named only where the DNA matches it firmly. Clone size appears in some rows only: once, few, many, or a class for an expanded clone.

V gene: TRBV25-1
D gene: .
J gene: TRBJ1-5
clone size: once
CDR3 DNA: TGTGCCAGCAGTGAATCGGGGGGGACTCAGCCCCAGCATTTT
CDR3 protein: CASSESGGTQPQHF

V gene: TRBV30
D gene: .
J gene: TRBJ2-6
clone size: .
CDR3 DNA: TGTGCCTGGACCGAAGGGGGGGCTGGGGCCAACGTCCTGACTTTC
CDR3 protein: CAWTEGGAGANVLTF

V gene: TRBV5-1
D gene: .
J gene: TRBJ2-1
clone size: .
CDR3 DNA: TGCGCCAGCAGCTTGGAGTTGGGCAACCCCGGCAATGAGCAGTTCTTC
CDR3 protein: CASSLELGNPGNEQFF

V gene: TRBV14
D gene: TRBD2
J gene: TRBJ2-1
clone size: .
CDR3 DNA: TGTGCCAGCAGCCAGATGCGGGGGGGCCTCCAGGAGCAGTTCTTC
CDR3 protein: CASSQMRGGLQEQFF

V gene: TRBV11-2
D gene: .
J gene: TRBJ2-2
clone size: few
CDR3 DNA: TGTGCCAGCAGCTTAGGCGACACCGGGGAGCTGTTTTTT
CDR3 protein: CASSLGDTGELFF

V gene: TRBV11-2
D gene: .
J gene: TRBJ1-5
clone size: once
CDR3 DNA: TGTGCCAGCAGCTTGGGAATTAGCAATCAGCCCCAGCATTTT
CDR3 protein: CASSLGISNQPQHF

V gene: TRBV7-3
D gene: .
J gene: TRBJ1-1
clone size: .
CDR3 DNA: TGTGCCGGAAACACTGAAGCTTTCTTT
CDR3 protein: CAGNTEAFF

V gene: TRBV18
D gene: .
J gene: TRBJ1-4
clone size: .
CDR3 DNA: TGTGCCAGCTCACGTACACAGGGACCGACTAATGAAAAACTGTTTTTT
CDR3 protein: CASSRTQGPTNEKLFF

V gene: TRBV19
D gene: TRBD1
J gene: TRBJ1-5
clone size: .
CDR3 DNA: TGTGCCAGTAGTATGGGACAGGGGGCACTTCAGCCCCAGCATTTT
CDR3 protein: CASSMGQGALQPQHF

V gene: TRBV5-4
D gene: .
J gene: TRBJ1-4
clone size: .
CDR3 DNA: TGTGCCAGCAGCCAACGTTCGGGACTTCTAGGTGAAAAACTGTTTTTT
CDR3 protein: CASSQRSGLLGEKLFF

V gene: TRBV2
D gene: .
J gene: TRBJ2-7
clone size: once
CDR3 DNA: TGTGCCAGCAGTGATAGGGGGAGACTGTACGAGCAGTACTTC
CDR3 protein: CASSDRGRLYEQYF

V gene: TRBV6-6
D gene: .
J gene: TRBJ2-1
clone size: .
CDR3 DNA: TGTGCCAGCACCTCGGACAGCTACAATGAGCAGTTCTTC
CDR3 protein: CASTSDSYNEQFF

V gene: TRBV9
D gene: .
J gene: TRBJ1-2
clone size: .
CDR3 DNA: TGTGCCAGCAGCCGATTATATGGCTACACCTTC
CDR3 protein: CASSRLYGYTF

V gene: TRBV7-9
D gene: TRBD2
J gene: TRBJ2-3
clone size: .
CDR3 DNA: TGTGCCAGCAGCTTGAGCGGGACGAAAGATACGCAGTATTTT
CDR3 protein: CASSLSGTKDTQYF

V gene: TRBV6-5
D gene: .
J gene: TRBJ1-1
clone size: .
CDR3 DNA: TGTGCCAGCAGCTTAGACGGTAGAAACACTGAAGCTTTCTTT
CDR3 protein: CASSLDGRNTEAFF

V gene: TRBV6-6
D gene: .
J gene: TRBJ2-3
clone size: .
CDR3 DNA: TGTGCCAGCACAGAGGCAGATACGCAGTATTTT
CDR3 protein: CASTEADTQYF

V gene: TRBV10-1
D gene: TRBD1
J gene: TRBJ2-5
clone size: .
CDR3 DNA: TGCGCCAGCAGTCCAGGACAGGGTGGTCATGAGACCCAGTACTTC
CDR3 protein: CASSPGQGGHETQYF

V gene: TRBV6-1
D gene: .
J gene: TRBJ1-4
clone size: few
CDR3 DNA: TGTGCCAGCACTCAGAGAACTAATGAAAAACTGTTTTTT
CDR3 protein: CASTQRTNEKLFF

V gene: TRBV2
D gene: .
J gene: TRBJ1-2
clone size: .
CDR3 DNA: TGTGCCAGCAGTGAGGGCGGCTCCTATGGCTACACCTTC
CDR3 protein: CASSEGGSYGYTF

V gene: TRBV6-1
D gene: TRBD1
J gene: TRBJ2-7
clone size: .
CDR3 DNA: TGTGCCAGCAGTGGACAGGGGGCGGGTGAGCAGTACTTC
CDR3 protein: CASSGQGAGEQYF

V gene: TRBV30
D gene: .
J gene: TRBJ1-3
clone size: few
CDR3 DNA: TGTGCCTGGTATCAGGGGCCGACTGGAAACACCATATATTTT
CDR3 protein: CAWYQGPTGNTIYF

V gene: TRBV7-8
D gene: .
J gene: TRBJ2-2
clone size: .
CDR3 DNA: TGTGCCAGCAGCCCAGGGCTACCGGGGGAGCTGTTTTTT
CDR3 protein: CASSPGLPGELFF

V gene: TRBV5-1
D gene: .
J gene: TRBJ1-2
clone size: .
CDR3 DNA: TGCGCCAGCAGCCTTACAGGGCGCGACGGCTACACCTTC
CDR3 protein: CASSLTGRDGYTF

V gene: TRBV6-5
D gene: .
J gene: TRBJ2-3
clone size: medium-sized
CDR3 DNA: TGTGCCAGCAGACGAGAGAGCACAGATACGCAGTATTTT
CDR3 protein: CASRRESTDTQYF

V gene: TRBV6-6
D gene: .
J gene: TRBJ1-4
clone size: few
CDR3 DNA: TGTGCCAGCAGAAGGGCGGAAAAACTGTTTTTT
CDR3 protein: CASRRAEKLFF

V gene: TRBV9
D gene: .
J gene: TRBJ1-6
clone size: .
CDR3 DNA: TGTGCCAGCAGCGTAGATAAGACAGTCAACCCAGGGACACCCCTCCACTTT
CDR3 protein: CASSVDKTVNPGTPLHF

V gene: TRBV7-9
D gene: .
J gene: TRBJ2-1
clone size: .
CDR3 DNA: TGTGCCAGCAGCTTAACTTCGGCCGGGCCCAATGAGCAGTTCTTC
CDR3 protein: CASSLTSAGPNEQFF

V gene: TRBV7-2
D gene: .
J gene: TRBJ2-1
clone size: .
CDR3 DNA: TGTGCCAGCACCTTAGGGGAGAATGAGCAGTTCTTC
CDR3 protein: CASTLGENEQFF

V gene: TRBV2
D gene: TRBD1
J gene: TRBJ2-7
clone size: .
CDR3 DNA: TGTGCCAGCCGCGGACAGGGTGAGGTGGACGAGCAGTACTTC
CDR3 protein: CASRGQGEVDEQYF

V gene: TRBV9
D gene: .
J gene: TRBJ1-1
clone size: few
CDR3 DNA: TGTGCCAGCAGCGTAGATCCAGCCCCATGGAACACTGAAGCTTTCTTT
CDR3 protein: CASSVDPAPWNTEAFF